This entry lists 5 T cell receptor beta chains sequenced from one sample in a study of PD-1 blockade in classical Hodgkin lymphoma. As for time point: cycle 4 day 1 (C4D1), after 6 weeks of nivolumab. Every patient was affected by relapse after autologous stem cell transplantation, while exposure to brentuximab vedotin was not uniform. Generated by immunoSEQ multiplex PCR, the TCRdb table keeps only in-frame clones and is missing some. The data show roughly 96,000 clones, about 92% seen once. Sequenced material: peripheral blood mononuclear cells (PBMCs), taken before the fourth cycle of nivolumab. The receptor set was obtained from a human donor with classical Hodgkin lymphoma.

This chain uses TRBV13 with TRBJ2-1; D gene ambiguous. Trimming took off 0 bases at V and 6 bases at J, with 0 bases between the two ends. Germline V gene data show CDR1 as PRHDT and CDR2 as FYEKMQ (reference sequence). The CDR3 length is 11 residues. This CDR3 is CASSLGNEQFF. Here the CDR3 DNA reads TGTGCCAGCAGCTTAGGCAATGAGCAGTTCTTC.

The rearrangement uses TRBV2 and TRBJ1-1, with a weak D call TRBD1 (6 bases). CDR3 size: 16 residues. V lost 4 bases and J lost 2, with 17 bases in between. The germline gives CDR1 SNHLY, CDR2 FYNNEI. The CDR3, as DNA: TGTGCCAGCAGTGCCGGATTTTACAGGGTTAACACTGAAGCTTTCTTT. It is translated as CASSAGFYRVNTEAFF.

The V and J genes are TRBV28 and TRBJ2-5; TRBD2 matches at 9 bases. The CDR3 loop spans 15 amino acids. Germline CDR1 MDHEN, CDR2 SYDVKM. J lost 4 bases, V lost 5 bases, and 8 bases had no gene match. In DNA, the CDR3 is TGTGCCAGCAGTAGTGTTAGCGGGAGAGGAGAGACCCAGTACTTC. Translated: CASSSVSGRGETQYF.

The CDR3 sequence: CAWSSSMTSGLVSETQYF. The CDR3 DNA is TGTGCCTGGAGTTCCAGTATGACTAGCGGGTTAGTTTCGGAGACCCAGTACTTC. V gene TRBV30 combines with J gene TRBJ2-5; 10 nucleotides match TRBD2. The J segment lost 5 bases and the V segment lost 2 bases, leaving 17 bases of the junction unmatched. Per germline, CDR1 GTSNPN and CDR2 SVGIG (reference sequence). The CDR3 runs to 18 residues.

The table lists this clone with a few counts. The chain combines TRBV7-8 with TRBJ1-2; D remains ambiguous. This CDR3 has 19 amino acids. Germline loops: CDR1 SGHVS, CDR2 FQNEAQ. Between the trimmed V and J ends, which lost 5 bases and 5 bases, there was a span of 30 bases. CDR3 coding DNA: TGTGCCAGCAGCCGACTAACGAGACCAAACAGTGTTCTGGGTTATGGCTACACCTTC. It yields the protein CASSRLTRPNSVLGYGYTF.